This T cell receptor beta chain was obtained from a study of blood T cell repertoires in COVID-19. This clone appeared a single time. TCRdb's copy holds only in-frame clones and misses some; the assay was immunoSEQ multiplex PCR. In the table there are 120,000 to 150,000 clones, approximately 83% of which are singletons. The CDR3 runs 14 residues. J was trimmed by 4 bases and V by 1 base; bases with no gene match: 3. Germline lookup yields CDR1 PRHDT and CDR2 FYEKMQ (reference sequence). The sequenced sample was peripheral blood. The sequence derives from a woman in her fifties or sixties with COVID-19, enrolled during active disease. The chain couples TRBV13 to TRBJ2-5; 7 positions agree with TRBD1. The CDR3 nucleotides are TGTGCCAGCAGCTTAGAAGGGGGCGCAGAGACCCAGTACTTC. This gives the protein CASSLEGGAETQYF.